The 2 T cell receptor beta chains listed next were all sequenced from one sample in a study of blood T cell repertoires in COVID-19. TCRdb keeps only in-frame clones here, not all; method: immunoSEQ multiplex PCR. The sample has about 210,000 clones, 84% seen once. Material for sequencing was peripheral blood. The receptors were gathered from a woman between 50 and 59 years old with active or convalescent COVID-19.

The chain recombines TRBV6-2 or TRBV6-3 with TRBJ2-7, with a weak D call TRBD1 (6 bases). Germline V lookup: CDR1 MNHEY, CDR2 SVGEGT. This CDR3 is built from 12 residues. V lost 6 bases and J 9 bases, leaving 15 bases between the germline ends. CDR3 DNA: TGTGCCAGCAGCTTCGGACAGCTCAGGCAGTACGTC. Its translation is CASSFGQLRQYV.

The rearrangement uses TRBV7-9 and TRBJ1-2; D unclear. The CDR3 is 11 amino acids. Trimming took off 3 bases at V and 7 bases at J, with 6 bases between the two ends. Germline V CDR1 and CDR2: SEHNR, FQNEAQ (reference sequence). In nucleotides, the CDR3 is TGTGCCAGCAGCTTGAGGGTTGGCTACACCTTC. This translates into CASSLRVGYTF.